The 9 T cell receptor beta chains below come from one sample, sequenced in a study of shared clonotypes between healthy human individuals. Clones were sequenced by immunoSEQ multiplex PCR, and TCRdb holds only the in-frame ones, with some missing. The sample gives some 2,500,000 clones, around 92% of which show up once; around 0.38% is in the top ten. The sequenced material came from naive CD4+ T cells from PBMCs. The subset: CD45RA+ positively selected. The source is a man between 18 and 35 years old in good health. Some clones in this sample may be carry-over from other donors' samples.

The V and J genes are TRBV6-5 and TRBJ2-7, with 7 bases fitting TRBD1. CDR3 length equals 14 residues. V shed 3 bases, J shed 4 bases, and the junction held 6 bases outside the gene matches. Per germline, CDR1 MNHEY and CDR2 SVGAGI. DNA for the CDR3: TGTGCCAGCAGTTATCGACAGGGCCTTTACGAGCAGTACTTC. Translation: CASSYRQGLYEQYF.

Points on this clone: The identical CDR3 is also encoded by other nucleotide sequences in the sample. The chain uses TRBV7-2 and TRBJ1-3, with unresolved D. Trimming took off 1 base at V and 3 bases at J, with 1 base between the two ends. The CDR3 totals 12 residues. Germline CDR1 SGHTA, CDR2 FQGNSA. The CDR3 region is CASSLVGNTIYF. CDR3 bases: TGTGCCAGCAGCTTAGTTGGAAACACCATATATTTT.

The CDR3 loop reads CASSPLLAGWGVGNEQFF. CDR3 coding DNA: TGTGCCAGCTCACCCCTCCTAGCGGGGTGGGGGGTAGGGAATGAGCAGTTCTTC. The rearrangement links TRBV18 to TRBJ2-1, with 9 bases lining up with TRBD2. CDR3 length: 18 amino acids. CDR1 is KGHSH, CDR2 LQKENI, per germline. V shed 3 bases, J shed 7 bases, and the junction held 16 bases outside the gene matches.

V is TRBV9 and J is TRBJ2-3, with 9 bases lining up with TRBD2. The CDR3 contains 15 residues. V trimming: 4 bases; J trimming: 4 bases; junction bases outside the gene matches: 7. Germline V lookup: CDR1 SGDLS, CDR2 YYNGEE. The CDR3 loop is CASSFLAGDPDTQYF. Written as DNA, the CDR3 is TGTGCCAGCAGCTTCTTAGCGGGAGATCCAGATACGCAGTATTTT.

This clone was recorded only once. V and J are TRBV6-6 and TRBJ1-5; 9 bases align to TRBD1. The CDR3 runs to 14 residues. With 6 bases clipped from V and 7 bases from J, the junction kept 7 bases outside the gene matches. Germline loops: CDR1 MNHNY, CDR2 SVGAGI (reference sequence). The CDR3 loop is CASRRDRVKQPQHF. The CDR3 DNA is TGTGCCAGCAGGAGGGACAGGGTGAAGCAGCCCCAGCATTTT.

On this clone: Other DNA sequences within the sample encode an identical CDR3. CDR3 in DNA: TGTGCCAGCAGTTACGATCGGACAGCCTACGAGCAGTACTTC. Translation gives CASSYDRTAYEQYF. The chain couples TRBV6-5 to TRBJ2-7, with D maybe TRBD1 (6 bases). V was clipped by 2 bases and J by 2 bases, with 10 bases between them. Germline V gene lookup returns CDR1 MNHEY and CDR2 SVGAGI. The CDR3 contains 14 residues.

This chain links TRBV7-9 with TRBJ2-7; D unresolved. This CDR3 is built from 15 residues. Germline assignment: CDR1 SEHNR and CDR2 FQNEAQ (reference sequence). V lost 2 bases and J lost 0, with 11 bases in between. The DNA of the CDR3 is TGTGCCAGCAGCTTAACTGTGACCGACTCCTACGAGCAGTACTTC. It encodes CASSLTVTDSYEQYF.

This clone was counted a single time. The chain is built from TRBV10-3 and TRBJ2-1; D remains unclear. The CDR3 is 12 residues long. Germline V gene data show CDR1 as ENHRY and CDR2 as SYGVKD. Trimming removed 7 bases at V and 8 bases at J, with 12 bases between. The CDR3 protein is CAITGPRDEQFF. The CDR3 DNA reads as TGTGCCATCACCGGTCCGCGCGATGAGCAGTTCTTC.

Worth noting for this clone: This sample includes further DNA sequences coding for the same CDR3. The rearrangement joins TRBV5-1 to TRBJ1-1; 7 bases are shared with TRBD1. Germline lookup yields CDR1 SGHRS and CDR2 YFSETQ. The length of the CDR3 is 14 residues. V shed 3 bases, J shed 1 base, and the junction held 3 bases outside the gene matches. The CDR3 here is CASSSDRANTEAFF. CDR3 DNA: TGCGCCAGCAGCTCTGACAGGGCGAACACTGAAGCTTTCTTT.